The 4 T cell receptor beta chains listed next were all sequenced from one sample in a study of cytomegalovirus exposure and HLA in healthy donors. Vbeta (60) and Jbeta (13) primers were used in the PCR. Only in-frame clones appear in the TCRdb table, and some are missing; sequencing was by immunoSEQ multiplex PCR. Here the sample spans around 96,000 clones, 64% being singletons. Material: PBMCs. All receptors derive from a man aged 60 to 69 in good health and CMV-seronegative.

This clone appeared a few times. The same CDR3 can be traced to other DNA sequences in this sample. The V and J genes are TRBV7-9 and TRBJ2-2, with a possible D match to TRBD2 (5 bases). The V end was cut by 5 bases, the J end by 6 bases, with 16 bases between. The V gene's germline CDR1 is SEHNR and CDR2 FQNEAQ (reference sequence). The length of the CDR3 is 15 residues. Written as DNA, the CDR3 is TGTGCCAGCAGCCCCAGATTCGGGGATGCCGGGGAGCTGTTTTTT. Amino acid sequence: CASSPRFGDAGELFF.

This chain joins TRBV7-9 and TRBJ1-1; D is uncertain. The CDR3 runs to 13 residues. Trimming shortened V by 5 bases and J by 4 bases, and 11 bases separated the two germline ends. Germline values: CDR1 SEHNR, CDR2 FQNEAQ (reference sequence). The CDR3 loop is CASSRREGTEAFF. The CDR3 DNA reads as TGTGCCAGCAGCCGCCGTGAGGGCACTGAAGCTTTCTTT.

This clone was observed a handful of times. This chain links TRBV28 with TRBJ1-3; D perhaps matches TRBD1 (5 bases). Trimming pared 2 bases from V and 2 bases from J, leaving 13 bases between. CDR3 length equals 16 residues. In germline, CDR1 is MDHEN, CDR2 SYDVKM. CDR3 nucleotide sequence: TGTGCCAGCAGTTTAGGCCCCTTCAGGGCTGGAAACACCATATATTTT. It translates to CASSLGPFRAGNTIYF.

The chain has TRBV9 and TRBJ2-1; 9 nucleotides line up with TRBD2. CDR3 size: 14 residues. V shed 2 bases and J 3 bases; nucleotides not matched to a gene: 0. Germline V gene lookup returns CDR1 SGDLS and CDR2 YYNGEE. CDR3 sequence (DNA): TGTGCCAGCAGCGTTAGCGGGAGCTACAATGAGCAGTTCTTC. This gives the protein CASSVSGSYNEQFF.